Below, 25 T cell receptor beta chains from the same sample are listed, as sequenced in a study of shared clonotypes between healthy human individuals. Naive CD8 cells were CD45RO-negative, positively selected for CCR7, excluding terminally differentiated effector memory CD45RA+ cells. TCRdb keeps only in-frame clones here, not all; method: immunoSEQ multiplex PCR. The sample yields roughly 2.1 million clones, 85% to 95% seen once. Sequenced input: naive CD8+ T cells from PBMCs. Receptors were obtained from a man aged 18 to 29 in good health. Some clones in this sample may be carry-over from other donors' samples.

The J gene is TRBJ2-1, the V gene TRBV2, with 7 nucleotides matching TRBD1. Unmatched junction bases numbered 7, after V lost 5 bases and J lost 0 bases. CDR3 length: 16 residues. The germline V gene has CDR1 SNHLY and CDR2 FYNNEI. CDR3 protein: CASSLSGTASYNEQFF. CDR3 DNA sequence: TGTGCCAGCAGTCTTTCCGGGACAGCCTCCTACAATGAGCAGTTCTTC.

The V call is TRBV21-1, the J call TRBJ1-5. TRBV21-1 represents a pseudogene. The CDR3 is 11 amino acids. CDR3 protein: CASSLGEPQHF. The CDR3 nucleotides are TGTGCCAGCAGCTTGGGGGAGCCCCAGCATTTT.

The J gene is TRBJ2-7, the V gene TRBV10-3; D might be TRBD1 (5 bases). Germline CDR1 reads ENHRY; CDR2 reads SYGVKD. The CDR3 contains 15 residues. The V and J ends lost 3 bases and 3 bases respectively, with 15 bases between them. DNA of the CDR3: TGTGCCATCAGTGACCCCTCGACAGCGATCTACGAGCAGTACTTC. As protein: CAISDPSTAIYEQYF.

The chain joins TRBV28 to TRBJ2-7; TRBD1 matches at 11 bases. This CDR3 region has 15 residues. With V trimmed by 4 bases and J by 3 bases, 5 bases remained unmatched. CDR1 MDHEN and CDR2 SYDVKM come from the germline V gene. The CDR3 sequence is CASSYEGTGGYEQYF. The CDR3 DNA reads as TGTGCCAGCAGTTACGAGGGGACAGGGGGCTACGAGCAGTACTTC.

The chain carries TRBV7-3 and TRBJ2-1; D might be TRBD2 (6 bases). The CDR3 spans 18 residues. Looked up from germline, CDR1 is SGHTA and CDR2 is FQGTGA. Deletions cut 4 bases from V and 0 bases from J, with 19 bases between. The CDR3 here is CASSSIPGTPSSYNEQFF. The CDR3 coding sequence is TGTGCCAGCAGCTCGATACCCGGGACTCCCAGCTCCTACAATGAGCAGTTCTTC.

This clone appeared a few times. The chain links TRBV7-9 to TRBJ2-4, with D maybe TRBD2 (5 bases). CDR3 size: 15 residues. From germline, CDR1 is SEHNR and CDR2 FQNEAQ (reference sequence). V gave up 5 bases and J gave up 9 bases, with 20 bases separating them. CDR3 nucleotides: TGTGCCAGCAGCCCCCCCAGGACTGTAGGAGCCATTCAGTACTTC. It yields the protein CASSPPRTVGAIQYF. Looking up the rest from reference TRBV7-9 and TRBJ2-4 gives the full variable domain: DTGVSQNPRHKITKRGQNVTFRCDPISEHNRLYWYRQTLGQGPEFLTYFQNEAQLEKSRLLSDRFSAERPKGSFSTLEIQRTEQGDSAMYLCASSPPRTVGAIQYFGAGTRLSVL.

CDR3 sequence (DNA): TGTGCCAGCACCCGGCCAGGGGAAGGCACAGATACGCAGTATTTT. Amino acids: CASTRPGEGTDTQYF. The chain carries TRBV28 and TRBJ2-3; tentative D call: TRBD1 (6 bases). Germline V gives CDR1 MDHEN, CDR2 SYDVKM. This CDR3 is 15 amino acids long. Trimming left V 7 bases short and J 1 base short, with 15 bases between.

The CDR3: CASSQRGPLREQYF. CDR3 DNA sequence: TGTGCCAGCAGCCAAAGAGGGCCCCTACGAGAGCAGTACTTC. This sequence joins TRBV14 and TRBJ2-7, with D possibly matching TRBD2 (5 bases). Trimming took 2 bases from V and 7 from J, leaving 15 bases between them. Germline loops: CDR1 SGHDN, CDR2 FVKESK. The CDR3 runs to 14 residues.

V is TRBV30 and J is TRBJ1-1; unclear D gene. This CDR3 region has 14 residues. Germline CDR1 and CDR2: GTSNPN and SVGIG (reference sequence). V lost 0 bases and J 5 bases, leaving 13 bases between the germline ends. CDR3 protein: CAWSVPWGRTEAFF. DNA of the CDR3: TGTGCCTGGAGTGTACCTTGGGGTAGGACTGAAGCTTTCTTT.

The chain couples TRBV4-1 to TRBJ2-1; D gene ambiguous. The CDR3 has 14 amino acids. Looked up from germline, CDR1 is MGHRA and CDR2 is YSYEKL. Trimming took off 3 bases at V and 8 bases at J, with 14 bases between the two ends. CDR3 region: CASSHAAPLDEQFF. The CDR3 bases are TGCGCCAGCAGCCACGCGGCTCCTTTGGATGAGCAGTTCTTC.

This chain joins TRBV27 and TRBJ1-1; weak D call: TRBD1 (6 bases). CDR3 length equals 15 residues. V was trimmed by 8 bases and J by 0 bases, leaving 16 bases between them. Germline V gene data show CDR1 as MNHEY and CDR2 as SMNVEV (reference sequence). CDR3 in amino acids: CASRLGGHLNTEAFF. CDR3 nucleotide sequence: TGTGCCAGCCGATTGGGGGGACATTTGAACACTGAAGCTTTCTTT.

The chain carries TRBV7-9 and TRBJ2-7, with 10 bases matching TRBD1. Trimming at V came to 4 bases and at J to 4 bases, leaving 7 bases not matched to a gene. CDR3 length: 15 residues. CDR1 and CDR2 (germline): SEHNR, FQNEAQ (reference sequence). In DNA form, the CDR3 reads TGTGCCAGCAGCTATCCGGGACAGGGGCAATACGAGCAGTACTTC. Residues: CASSYPGQGQYEQYF.

The gene calls are TRBV27 and TRBJ2-3; 12 bases agree with TRBD2. Germline CDR1 reads MNHEY; CDR2 reads SMNVEV (reference sequence). The V and J ends lost 6 bases and 0 bases, in that order; junction bases with no gene match: 13. This CDR3 contains 19 residues. Here the CDR3 reads CASRPRGLAGPSSTDTQYF. CDR3 nucleotides: TGTGCCAGCAGACCCCGGGGACTAGCGGGCCCCAGTAGCACAGATACGCAGTATTTT.

The chain uses TRBV9 and TRBJ2-2; D gene unclear. Trimming shortened V by 0 bases and J by 2 bases, and 8 bases separated the two germline ends. CDR3 length: 15 amino acids. Germline values: CDR1 SGDLS, CDR2 YYNGEE. The CDR3 coding sequence is TGTGCCAGCAGCGTAGGAGTACCAAACACCGGGGAGCTGTTTTTT. Protein sequence: CASSVGVPNTGELFF.

This rearrangement joins TRBV28 to TRBJ1-1, with D possibly TRBD1 on 6 matching bases. The CDR3 is 13 residues long. The germline CDR1 and CDR2 sequences are MDHEN and SYDVKM. The germline V and J ends were trimmed by 5 bases and 1 base, with 8 bases remaining between them. CDR3 DNA sequence: TGTGCCAGCAGTCAGGACAGGAACACTGAAGCTTTCTTT. It translates to CASSQDRNTEAFF.

The chain combines TRBV6-1 with TRBJ2-7, with D uncertain. Germline V lookup: CDR1 MNHNS, CDR2 SASEGT. This CDR3 contains 12 residues. V was cut by 3 bases and J by 5 bases, with 8 bases left in between. The CDR3 DNA sequence: TGTGCCAGCAGTGACGGGCCCAACGAGCAGTACTTC. Translating gives CASSDGPNEQYF.

The V call is TRBV2, the J call TRBJ2-7, with 7 bases aligning to TRBD1. This CDR3 spans 14 amino acids. V shed 6 bases and J 5 bases; nucleotides not matched to a gene: 10. Per the germline V gene, CDR1 is SNHLY and CDR2 is FYNNEI. The CDR3 nucleotides read TGTGCCAGCAGAGTCCAAGGGGGCTGGAACGAGCAGTACTTC. It codes for CASRVQGGWNEQYF.

The gene calls are TRBV6-6 and TRBJ1-1; D may be TRBD1 (6 bases). Germline CDR1 reads MNHNY; CDR2 reads SVGAGI (reference sequence). This CDR3 is built from 13 residues. Trimming shortened V by 6 bases and J by 9 bases, and 17 bases separated the two germline ends. CDR3 nucleotides: TGTGCCAGCAGCCCGGCCTACAGGGAAAAAGCTTTCTTT. This gives the protein CASSPAYREKAFF.

This chain joins TRBV27 and TRBJ2-5; no clear D. Germline V gene data show CDR1 as MNHEY and CDR2 as SMNVEV (reference sequence). V was clipped by 6 bases and J by 2 bases, with 22 bases between them. The CDR3 runs to 17 residues. The CDR3 here is CASSPTARTITQETQYF. The DNA of the CDR3 is TGTGCCAGCAGCCCAACCGCCCGTACCATCACTCAAGAGACCCAGTACTTC.

This chain links TRBV6-5 with TRBJ2-1, with a tentative D call TRBD2 (5 bases). The CDR3 has 11 amino acids. Looked up from germline, CDR1 is MNHEY and CDR2 is SVGAGI. Trimming left V 10 bases short and J 3 bases short, with 7 bases between. The CDR3 DNA is TGTGCCACCGGGGACTACAATGAGCAGTTCTTC. Translated, it gives CATGDYNEQFF.

A single count supports this clone. This sequence joins TRBV4-1 and TRBJ2-7, with unresolved D. The CDR3 length is 14 residues. The ends were cut back, 2 bases at V and 1 base at J, with 9 bases in the middle. Germline CDR1 reads MGHRA; CDR2 reads YSYEKL. The CDR3 sequence is CASSQLTRSYEQYF. The DNA of the CDR3 is TGCGCCAGCAGCCAACTTACCAGGTCCTACGAGCAGTACTTC.

Comments on this clone: Other nucleotide sequences in the sample specify the same CDR3. This rearrangement joins TRBV5-4 to TRBJ1-1; D is unresolved. Germline V CDR1 and CDR2: SGHNT, YYREEE (reference sequence). CDR3 size: 12 residues. V was cut by 4 bases and J by 2 bases, with 6 bases left in between. The CDR3 reads CASSQANTEAFF. The DNA for the CDR3 is TGTGCCAGCAGCCAAGCTAACACTGAAGCTTTCTTT.

The chain uses TRBV7-3 and TRBJ2-2; no clear D gene. The CDR3 runs 12 residues. Looked up from germline, CDR1 is SGHTA and CDR2 is FQGTGA. The germline V and J ends were trimmed by 1 base and 6 bases, with 3 bases remaining between them. CDR3 amino acids: CASSLRPGELFF. In DNA, the CDR3 is TGTGCCAGCAGCTTAAGACCCGGGGAGCTGTTTTTT.

The chain recombines TRBV9 with TRBJ2-1; 7 bases agree with TRBD2. Per the germline V gene, CDR1 is SGDLS and CDR2 is YYNGEE. Trimming cost V 6 bases and J 6 bases; bases outside gene matches: 12. This CDR3 comprises 15 residues. CDR3 sequence: CASTPGPGGSNEQFF. The CDR3 DNA reads TGTGCCAGCACCCCAGGCCCGGGGGGTTCCAATGAGCAGTTCTTC.

This clone was picked up one time. The rearrangement uses TRBV5-1 and TRBJ2-3; no firm D call. This CDR3 comprises 13 residues. Germline CDR1 and CDR2: SGHRS and YFSETQ. The ends were cut back, 4 bases at V and 4 bases at J, with 10 bases in the middle. CDR3 bases: TGCGCCAGCAGCGCTGACACCCCAGATACGCAGTATTTT. This gives the protein CASSADTPDTQYF.